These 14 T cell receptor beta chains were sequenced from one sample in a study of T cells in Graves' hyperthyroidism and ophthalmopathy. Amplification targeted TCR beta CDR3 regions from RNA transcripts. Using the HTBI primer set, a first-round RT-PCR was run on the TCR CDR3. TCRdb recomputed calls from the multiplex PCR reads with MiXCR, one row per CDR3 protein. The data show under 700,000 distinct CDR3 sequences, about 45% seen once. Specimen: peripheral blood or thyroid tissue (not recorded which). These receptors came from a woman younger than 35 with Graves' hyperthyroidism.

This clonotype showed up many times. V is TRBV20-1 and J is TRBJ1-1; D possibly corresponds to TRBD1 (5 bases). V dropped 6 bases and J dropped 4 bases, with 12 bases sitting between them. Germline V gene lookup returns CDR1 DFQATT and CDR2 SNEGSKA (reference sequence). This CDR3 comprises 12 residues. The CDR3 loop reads CSASAGSTEAFF. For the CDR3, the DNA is TGCAGTGCATCGGCAGGGTCCACTGAAGCTTTCTTT.

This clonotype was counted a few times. CDR3 residues: CASRYSALSYEQYF. In DNA, the CDR3 is TGTGCCAGCAGGTATTCGGCCCTCTCCTACGAGCAGTACTTC. The rearrangement uses TRBV7-6 and TRBJ2-7; unclear D gene. V was trimmed by 6 bases and J by 0 bases, leaving 12 bases between them. CDR1 SGHVS and CDR2 FNYEAQ come from the germline V gene. This CDR3 has 14 residues.

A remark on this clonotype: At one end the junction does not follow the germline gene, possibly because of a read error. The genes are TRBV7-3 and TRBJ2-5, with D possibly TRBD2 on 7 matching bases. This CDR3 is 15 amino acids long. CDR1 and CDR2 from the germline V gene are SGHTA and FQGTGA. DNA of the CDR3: TGCAGCGCCGAAAAACAGGGAGGGTACGGGGAGACCCAGTACTTC. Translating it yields CSAEKQGGYGETQYF. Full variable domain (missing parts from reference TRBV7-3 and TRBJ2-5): GAGVSQTPSNKVTEKGKYVELRCDPISGHTALYWYRQSLGQGPEFLIYFQGTGAADDSGLPNDRFFAVRPEGSVSTLKIQRTERGDSAVYLCSAEKQGGYGETQYFGPGTRLLVL.

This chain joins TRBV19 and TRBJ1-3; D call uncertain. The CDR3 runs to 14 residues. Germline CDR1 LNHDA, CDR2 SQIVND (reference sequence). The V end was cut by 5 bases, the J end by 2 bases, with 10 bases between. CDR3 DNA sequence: TGTGCCAGTAGTCCTATGGCAGCTGGAAACACCATATATTTT. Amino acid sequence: CASSPMAAGNTIYF.

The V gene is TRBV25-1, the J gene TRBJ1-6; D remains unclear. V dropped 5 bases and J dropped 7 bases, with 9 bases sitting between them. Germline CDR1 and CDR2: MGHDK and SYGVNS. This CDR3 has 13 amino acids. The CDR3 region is CASSSPGNSPLHF. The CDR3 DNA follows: TGTGCCAGCAGTAGCCCAGGCAATTCACCCCTCCACTTT. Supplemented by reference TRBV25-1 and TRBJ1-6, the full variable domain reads EADIYQTPRYLVIGTGKKITLECSQTMGHDKMYWYQQDPGMELHLIHYSYGVNSTEKGDLSSESTVSRIRTEHFPLTLESARPSHTSQYLCASSSPGNSPLHFGNGTRLTVT.

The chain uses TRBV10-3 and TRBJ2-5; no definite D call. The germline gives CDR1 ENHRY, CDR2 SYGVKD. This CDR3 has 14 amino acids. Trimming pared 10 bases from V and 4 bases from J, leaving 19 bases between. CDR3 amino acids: CASSPPSQRETQYF. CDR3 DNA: TGTGCCAGCTCACCACCCTCCCAGAGAGAGACCCAGTACTTC.

DNA for the CDR3: TGTGCCAGCAGTTACCTAGGGAGAGCTAACTATGGCTACACCTTC. Translating it yields CASSYLGRANYGYTF. This chain connects TRBV25-1 to TRBJ1-2; D is unclear. The ends were cut back, 5 bases at V and 0 bases at J, with 13 bases in the middle. Per germline, CDR1 MGHDK and CDR2 SYGVNS. This CDR3 comprises 15 residues.

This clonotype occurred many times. The CDR3 region has the DNA TGCAGTGCTAGAGGGGGAGGTCGGTCACCCCTCCACTTT. Protein: CSARGGGRSPLHF. The V gene is TRBV20-1, the J gene TRBJ1-6, with D unresolved. V lost 1 base to trimming and J lost 10 bases, with 11 bases between them. This CDR3 spans 13 amino acids. The V gene's germline CDR1 is DFQATT and CDR2 SNEGSKA (reference sequence).

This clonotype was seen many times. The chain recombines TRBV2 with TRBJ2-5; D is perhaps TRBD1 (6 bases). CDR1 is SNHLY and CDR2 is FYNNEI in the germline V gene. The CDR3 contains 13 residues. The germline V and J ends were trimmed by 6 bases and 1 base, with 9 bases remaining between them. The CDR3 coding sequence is TGTGCCAGCAGGACAGGATTCCAAGAGACCCAGTACTTC. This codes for CASRTGFQETQYF.

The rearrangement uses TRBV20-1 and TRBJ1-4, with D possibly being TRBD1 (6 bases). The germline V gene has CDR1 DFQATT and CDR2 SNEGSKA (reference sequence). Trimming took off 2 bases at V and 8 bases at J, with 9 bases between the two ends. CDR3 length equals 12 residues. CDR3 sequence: CSARSGGEKLFF. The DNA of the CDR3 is TGCAGTGCTAGATCCGGGGGCGAAAAACTGTTTTTT.

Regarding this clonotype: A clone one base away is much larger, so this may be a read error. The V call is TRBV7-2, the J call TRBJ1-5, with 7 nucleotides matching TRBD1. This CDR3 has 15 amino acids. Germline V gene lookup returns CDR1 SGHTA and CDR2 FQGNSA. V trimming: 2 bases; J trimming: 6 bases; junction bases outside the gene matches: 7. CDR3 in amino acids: CASSLSGQSLQPQHF. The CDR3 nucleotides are TGTGCCAGCAGCTTATCGGGACAGAGTCTTCAGCCCCAGCATTTT.

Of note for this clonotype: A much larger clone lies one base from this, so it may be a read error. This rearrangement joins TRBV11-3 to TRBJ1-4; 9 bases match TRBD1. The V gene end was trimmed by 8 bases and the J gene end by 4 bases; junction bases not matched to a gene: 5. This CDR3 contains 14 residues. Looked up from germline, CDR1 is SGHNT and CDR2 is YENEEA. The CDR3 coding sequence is TGTGCCAGCGGACAGGACAGGGGTAATGAAAAACTGTTTTTT. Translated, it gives CASGQDRGNEKLFF.

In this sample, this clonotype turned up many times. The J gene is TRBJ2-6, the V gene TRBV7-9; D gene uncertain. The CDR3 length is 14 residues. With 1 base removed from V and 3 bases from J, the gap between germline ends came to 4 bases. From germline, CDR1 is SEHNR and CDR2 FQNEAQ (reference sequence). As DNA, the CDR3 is TGTGCCAGCAGCTTAGTCGTTGGGGCCAACGTCCTGACTTTC. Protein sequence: CASSLVVGANVLTF.

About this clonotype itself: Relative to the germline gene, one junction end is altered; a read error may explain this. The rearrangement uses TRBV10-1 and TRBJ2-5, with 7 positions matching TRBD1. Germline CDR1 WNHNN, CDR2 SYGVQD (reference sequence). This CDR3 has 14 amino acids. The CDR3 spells CASTRTGHQETQYF. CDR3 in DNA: TGTGCCAGCACCCGGACAGGACACCAAGAGACCCAGTACTTC.